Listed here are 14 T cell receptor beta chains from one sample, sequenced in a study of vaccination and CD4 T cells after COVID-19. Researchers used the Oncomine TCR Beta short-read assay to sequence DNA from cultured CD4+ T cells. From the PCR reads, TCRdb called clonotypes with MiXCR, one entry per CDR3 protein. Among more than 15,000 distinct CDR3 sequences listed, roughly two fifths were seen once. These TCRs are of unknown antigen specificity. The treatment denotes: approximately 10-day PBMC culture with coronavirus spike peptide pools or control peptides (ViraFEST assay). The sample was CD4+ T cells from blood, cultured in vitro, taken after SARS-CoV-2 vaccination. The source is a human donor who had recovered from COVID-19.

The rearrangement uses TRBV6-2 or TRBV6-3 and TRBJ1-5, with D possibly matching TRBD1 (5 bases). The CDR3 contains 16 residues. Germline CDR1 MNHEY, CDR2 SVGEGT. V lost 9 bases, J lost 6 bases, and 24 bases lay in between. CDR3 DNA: TGTGCCAGTAGACCTTCACTAGGGGTTTCGAGTCAGCCCCAGCATTTT. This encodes CASRPSLGVSSQPQHF.

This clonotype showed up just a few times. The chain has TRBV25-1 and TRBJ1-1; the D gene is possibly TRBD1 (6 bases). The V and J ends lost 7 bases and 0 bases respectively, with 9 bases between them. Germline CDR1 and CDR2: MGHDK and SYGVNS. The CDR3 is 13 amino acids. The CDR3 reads CASTGTMNTEAFF. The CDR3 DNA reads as TGTGCCAGCACCGGGACAATGAACACTGAAGCTTTCTTT.

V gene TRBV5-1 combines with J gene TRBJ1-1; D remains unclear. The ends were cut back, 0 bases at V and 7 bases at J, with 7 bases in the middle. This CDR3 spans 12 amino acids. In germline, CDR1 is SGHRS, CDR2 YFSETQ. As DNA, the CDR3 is TGCGCCAGCAGCTTGGCGCGGGATGAAGCTTTCTTT. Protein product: CASSLARDEAFF. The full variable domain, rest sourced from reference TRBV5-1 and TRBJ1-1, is KAGVTQTPRYLIKTRGQQVTLSCSPISGHRSVSWYQQTPGQGLQFLFEYFSETQRNKGNFPGRFSGRQFSNSRSEMNVSTLELGDSALYLCASSLARDEAFFGQGTRLTVV.

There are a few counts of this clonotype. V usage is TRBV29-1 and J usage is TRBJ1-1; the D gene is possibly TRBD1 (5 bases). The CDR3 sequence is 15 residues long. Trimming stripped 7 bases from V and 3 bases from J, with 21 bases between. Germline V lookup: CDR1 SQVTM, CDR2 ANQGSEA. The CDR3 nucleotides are TGCAGCGCCCGAACCCCTGACAAGGGGCACACTGAAGCTTTCTTT. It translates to CSARTPDKGHTEAFF. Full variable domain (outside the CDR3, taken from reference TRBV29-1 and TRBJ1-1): SAVISQKPSRDICQRGTSLTIQCQVDSQVTMMFWYRQQPGQSLTLIATANQGSEATYESGFVIDKFPISRPNLTFSTLTVSNMSPEDSSIYLCSARTPDKGHTEAFFGQGTRLTVV.

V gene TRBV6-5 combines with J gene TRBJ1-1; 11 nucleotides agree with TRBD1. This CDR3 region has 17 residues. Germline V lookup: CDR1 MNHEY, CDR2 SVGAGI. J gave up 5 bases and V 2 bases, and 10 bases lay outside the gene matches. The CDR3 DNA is TGTGCCAGCAGTTACCTCGGGACAGGGGGGAAGGTGACTGAAGCTTTCTTT. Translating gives CASSYLGTGGKVTEAFF.

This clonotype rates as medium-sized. The CDR3 sequence is CSARRPSTDTQYF. The DNA for the CDR3 is TGCAGTGCTCGAAGACCTAGCACAGATACGCAGTATTTT. V is TRBV20-1 and J is TRBJ2-3, with D hard to call. This CDR3 region has 13 residues. V was shortened by 5 bases and J by 0 bases, with 9 bases between the two germline ends. CDR1 is DFQATT, CDR2 SNEGSKA, per germline (reference sequence).

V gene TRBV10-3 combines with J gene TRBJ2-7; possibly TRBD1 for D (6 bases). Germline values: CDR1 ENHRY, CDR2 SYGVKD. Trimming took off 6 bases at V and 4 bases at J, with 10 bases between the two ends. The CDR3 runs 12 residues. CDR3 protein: CAIRNQGYEQYF. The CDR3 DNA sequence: TGTGCCATCAGAAACCAGGGGTACGAGCAGTACTTC.

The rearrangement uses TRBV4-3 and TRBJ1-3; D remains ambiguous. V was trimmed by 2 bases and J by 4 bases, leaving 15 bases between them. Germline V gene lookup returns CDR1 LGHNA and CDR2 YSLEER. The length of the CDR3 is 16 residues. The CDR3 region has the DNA TGCGCCAGCAGCCAACCGGGCCCCGCTGCCGGAAACACCATATATTTT. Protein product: CASSQPGPAAGNTIYF.

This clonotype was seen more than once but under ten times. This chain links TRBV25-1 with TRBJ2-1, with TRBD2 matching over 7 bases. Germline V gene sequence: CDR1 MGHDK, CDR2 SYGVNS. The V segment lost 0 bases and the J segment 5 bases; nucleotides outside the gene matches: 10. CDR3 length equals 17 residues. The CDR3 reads CASSEYGAGVHHNEQFF. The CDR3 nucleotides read TGTGCCAGCAGTGAATATGGGGCGGGAGTGCATCACAATGAGCAGTTCTTC.

The CDR3 reads CSARRTSGTTDTQYF. The CDR3 nucleotides are TGCAGTGCTAGACGGACTAGCGGAACCACAGATACGCAGTATTTT. The chain is built from TRBV20-1 and TRBJ2-3; 10 bases fit TRBD2. The CDR3 extends over 15 amino acids. Germline lookup yields CDR1 DFQATT and CDR2 SNEGSKA (reference sequence). V was pared by 2 bases and J by 2 bases, with 4 bases of the junction left unmatched.

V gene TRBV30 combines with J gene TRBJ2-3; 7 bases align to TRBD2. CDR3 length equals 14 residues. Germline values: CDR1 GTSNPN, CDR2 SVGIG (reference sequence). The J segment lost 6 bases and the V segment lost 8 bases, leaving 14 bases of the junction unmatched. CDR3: CASIRPARGDTQYF. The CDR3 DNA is TGTGCCAGCATCCGCCCCGCGCGGGGGGATACGCAGTATTTT.

DNA for the CDR3: TGTGCCAGCAGCACCGAGCGGGAGAGGGGTGAGCAGTTCTTC. It yields the protein CASSTERERGEQFF. The chain is built from TRBV9 and TRBJ2-1; 8 bases map to TRBD2. The V segment lost 4 bases and the J segment 9 bases; nucleotides outside the gene matches: 9. In germline, CDR1 is SGDLS, CDR2 YYNGEE. CDR3 length equals 14 residues.

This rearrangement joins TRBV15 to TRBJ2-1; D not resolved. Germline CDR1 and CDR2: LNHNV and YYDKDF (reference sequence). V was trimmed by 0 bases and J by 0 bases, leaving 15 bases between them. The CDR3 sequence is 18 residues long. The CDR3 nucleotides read TGTGCCACCAGCAGAGATAGGGCAGGTGTGAGCTCCTACAATGAGCAGTTCTTC. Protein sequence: CATSRDRAGVSSYNEQFF.

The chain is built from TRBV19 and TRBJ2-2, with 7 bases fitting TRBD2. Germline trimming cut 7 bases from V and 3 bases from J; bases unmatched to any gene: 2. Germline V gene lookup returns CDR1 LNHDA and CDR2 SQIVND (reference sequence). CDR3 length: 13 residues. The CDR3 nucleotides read TGTGCCAGTACTGCGGGGGACACCGGGGAGCTGTTTTTT. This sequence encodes CASTAGDTGELFF.